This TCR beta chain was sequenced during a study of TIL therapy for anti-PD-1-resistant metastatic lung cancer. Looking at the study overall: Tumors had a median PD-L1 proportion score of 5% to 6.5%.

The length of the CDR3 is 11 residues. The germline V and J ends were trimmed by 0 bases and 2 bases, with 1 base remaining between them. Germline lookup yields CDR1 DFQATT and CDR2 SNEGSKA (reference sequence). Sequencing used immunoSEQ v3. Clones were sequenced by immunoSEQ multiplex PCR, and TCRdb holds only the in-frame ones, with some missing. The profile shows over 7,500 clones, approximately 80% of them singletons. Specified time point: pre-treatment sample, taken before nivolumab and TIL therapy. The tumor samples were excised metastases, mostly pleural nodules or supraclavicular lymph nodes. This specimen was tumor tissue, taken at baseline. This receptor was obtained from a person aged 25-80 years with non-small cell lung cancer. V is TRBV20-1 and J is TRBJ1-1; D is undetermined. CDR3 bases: TGCAGTGCTAGAGATAACACTGAAGCTTTCTTT. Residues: CSARDNTEAFF.